The rows below give T cell receptor beta chains drawn from one sample of a study of multiple sclerosis patients with progressive multifocal leukoencephalopathy. Clones were sequenced by immunoSEQ multiplex PCR, and TCRdb holds only the in-frame ones, with some missing. The table shows 30,000 or so clones, with about 91% occurring only once. Sequenced input: PBMCs. These TCRs come from a human donor with multiple sclerosis. The CDR3 runs from the conserved cysteine through the conserved F or W. A D gene is named only where the DNA matches it firmly. A clone size is listed for some rows: how often the clone was seen (once, few, many), or a class if it is expanded.

D gene	V gene	J gene	clone size	CDR3 DNA	CDR3 protein
TRBD1	TRBV28	TRBJ2-1	.	TGTGCCAGCAGTTCAACCGGGACAGTGACTGGGGAGCAGTTCTTC	CASSSTGTVTGEQFF
.	TRBV5-1	TRBJ1-4	.	TGCGCCAGCAGGCAGGGATCGACTAATGAAAAACTGTTTTTT	CASRQGSTNEKLFF
.	TRBV7-2	TRBJ2-5	.	TGTGCCAGCAGCTCTACGTCCCCCCAGTACTTC	CASSSTSPQYF
.	TRBV2	TRBJ1-1	.	TGTGCCAGCAGTGAAAGGGGAGGGGGGAGCACTGAAGCTTTCTTT	CASSERGGGSTEAFF
TRBD2	TRBV19	TRBJ2-3	once	TGTGCCAGTAGTAGACAGTCTAGCGGGGGCACAGATACGCAGTATTTT	CASSRQSSGGTDTQYF
.	TRBV7-6	TRBJ1-1	few	TGTGCCAGCAGCTTAGTCGCGGGGGGGGCCACTGAAGCTTTCTTT	CASSLVAGGATEAFF
.	TRBV5-1	TRBJ2-2	.	TGCGCCAGCAGCTTGGAAGGCGGGACGGGCACCGGGGAGCTGTTTTTT	CASSLEGGTGTGELFF
.	TRBV2	TRBJ1-4	.	TGTGCCAGATACGCAGGAGTAAAAGATGAAAAACTGTTTTTT	CARYAGVKDEKLFF
.	TRBV27	TRBJ2-6	.	TGTGCCAGCAGGCTAAAAGGGGACTCTGGGGCCAACGTCCTGACTTTC	CASRLKGDSGANVLTF
TRBD2	TRBV7-2	TRBJ2-5	.	TGTGCCAGCAGCTTAGTGGCAACTAGCGGGAGGGAGACCCAGTACTTC	CASSLVATSGRETQYF
TRBD1	TRBV28	TRBJ2-7	.	TGTGCCAGCAGGGAACCGACAGGGTACTCCTACGAGCAGTACTTC	CASREPTGYSYEQYF
TRBD2	TRBV18	TRBJ2-2	.	TGTGCCAGCTCACCTCTTCGGACTAGCAACACCGGGGAGCTGTTTTTT	CASSPLRTSNTGELFF
.	TRBV19	TRBJ2-2	.	TGTGCCAGCCGCCCATCCTCCGCCTCGAACACCGGGGAGCTGTTTTTT	CASRPSSASNTGELFF
.	TRBV18	TRBJ2-7	.	TGTGCCAGCTCACCGAGTCAGGAAACCTACGAGCAGTACTTC	CASSPSQETYEQYF
TRBD1	TRBV9	TRBJ1-5	.	TGTGCCAGCAGCCCACTCGGAGGGACAGCTTCAAGCAATCAGCCCCAGCATTTT	CASSPLGGTASSNQPQHF
TRBD1	TRBV25-1	TRBJ1-2	.	TGTGCCAGCAGTGGTGACAGGGTAGGCTACACCTTC	CASSGDRVGYTF
.	TRBV2	TRBJ2-1	.	TGTGCCAGCAGTGCTGATCCCCCCTACAATGAGCAGTTCTTC	CASSADPPYNEQFF
TRBD1	TRBV2	TRBJ2-7	.	TGTGCCAGCAGTGGGGACAGGGAACAGCAGTACTTC	CASSGDREQQYF
.	TRBV25-1	TRBJ1-6	.	TGTGCCAGCAGTGAATGGGGAAGTGGGGCCGTCTATAATTCACCCCTCCACTTT	CASSEWGSGAVYNSPLHF
TRBD2	TRBV4-3	TRBJ2-3	.	TGCGCCAGCAGCCAGTCGCGGGGGGTAACAGATACGCAGTATTTT	CASSQSRGVTDTQYF
.	TRBV28	TRBJ1-5	.	TGTGCCAGCAGTTTGGCAGGGTATAGCAATCAGCCCCAGCATTTT	CASSLAGYSNQPQHF
TRBD2	TRBV2	TRBJ2-1	.	TGTGCCAGCAGCCGGACTAGCGGAGGGGGAGGGAAGTTCTTC	CASSRTSGGGGKFF
TRBD2	TRBV7-9	TRBJ2-1	.	TGTGCCAGCAGCCGCCTTCTAGCGGGAGGGTTAAACTCCCACAATGAGCAGTTCTTC	CASSRLLAGGLNSHNEQFF
.	TRBV5-1	TRBJ1-4	.	TGCGCCAGCGGTCAACAGGGACGGAATGAAAAACTGTTTTTT	CASGQQGRNEKLFF
.	TRBV6-5	TRBJ2-2	.	TGTGCCAGCGGGAGTGTCAACACCGGGGAGCTGTTTTTT	CASGSVNTGELFF
TRBD1	TRBV15	TRBJ2-1	once	TGTGCCACTCAGACAGGGGGCCTCAATGAGCAGTTCTTC	CATQTGGLNEQFF
.	TRBV7-9	TRBJ1-6	.	TGTGCCAGCAGCCAGGGGTTTGTGAATTCACCCCTCCACTTT	CASSQGFVNSPLHF
.	TRBV18	TRBJ2-7	.	TGTGCCAGCACCCGGGAGAATGCCTACGAGCAGTACTTC	CASTRENAYEQYF